Sequencing of this T cell receptor (beta chain) was carried out in a study of neoadjuvant nivolumab and ipilimumab in lung cancer. Across the study: Patients got nivolumab 3 mg/kg on days 1, 15 and 29; combination added ipilimumab 1 mg/kg day 1.

After removal of 3 bases from V and 7 bases from J, the junction contained 11 bases not matched to a gene. Germline V gene data show CDR1 as GTSNPN and CDR2 as SVGIG (reference sequence). This CDR3 is 14 amino acids long. In regard to this clone: Its cognate antigen is unknown.

Study-wide findings and caveats: TCR receptors were sequenced in few samples. TCR richness and clonality were higher in tumors than adjacent uninvolved lung.

The data were produced by immunoSEQ multiplex PCR, yet TCRdb's version contains in-frame clones alone and is incomplete. The table lists about 9,700 clones, roughly three quarters of them singletons. The input for sequencing was tumor tissue, taken after neoadjuvant nivolumab, alone or with ipilimumab, at or shortly before surgery. The chain employs TRBV30 and TRBJ2-7; 8 bases match TRBD2. This clonotype originated in an adult with non-small cell lung cancer. Some clones in this sample may be carry-over from other donors' samples. For the CDR3, the DNA is TGTGCCTGGAGCCCAACGGGAGGGCGGAGGGAGCAGTACTTC. The encoded protein is CAWSPTGGRREQYF.